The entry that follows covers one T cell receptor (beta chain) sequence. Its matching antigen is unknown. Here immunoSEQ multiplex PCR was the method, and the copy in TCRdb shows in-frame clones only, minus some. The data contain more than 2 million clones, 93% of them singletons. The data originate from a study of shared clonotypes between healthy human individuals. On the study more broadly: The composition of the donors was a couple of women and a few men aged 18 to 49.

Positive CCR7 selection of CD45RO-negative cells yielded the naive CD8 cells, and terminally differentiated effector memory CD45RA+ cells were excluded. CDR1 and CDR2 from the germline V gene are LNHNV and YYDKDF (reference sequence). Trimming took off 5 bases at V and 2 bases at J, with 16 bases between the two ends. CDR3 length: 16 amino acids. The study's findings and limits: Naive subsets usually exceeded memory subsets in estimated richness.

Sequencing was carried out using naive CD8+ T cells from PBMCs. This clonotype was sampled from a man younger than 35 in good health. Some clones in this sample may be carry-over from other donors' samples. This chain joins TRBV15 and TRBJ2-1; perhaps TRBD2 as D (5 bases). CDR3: CATSQDKRSAYNEQFF. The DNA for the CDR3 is TGTGCCACCAGCCAAGACAAGCGGAGTGCCTACAATGAGCAGTTCTTC.